These T cell receptor beta chains were read from a single sample in a study of T cells expressing NK-cell markers. TCRdb processed the 5' RACE reads again and assigns one entry to each CDR3 protein, with no DNA. The sample totals fewer than 550,000 distinct CDR3 sequences. The sample taken for sequencing was blood T cells: a sorted CD56 or NKG2C T cell subset, CD4+ or CD8+ T cells, or bulk PBMC T cells (not recorded which). These receptors came from a woman between 50 and 59 years old in good health. Each CDR3 is given with its conserved first and last residue. Each record gives: J gene, V gene, CDR3 protein.

j_call: TRBJ2-5
v_call: TRBV12-3/TRBV12-4
cdr3_aa: CASTTAHLGLAGLETQYF

j_call: TRBJ2-2
v_call: TRBV20-1
cdr3_aa: CSASRTGELFF

j_call: TRBJ1-5
v_call: TRBV24-1
cdr3_aa: CATSLKGSLGAQHF

j_call: TRBJ2-1
v_call: TRBV5-1
cdr3_aa: CASSLGGTSGSEEQFF

j_call: TRBJ1-2
v_call: TRBV4-1
cdr3_aa: CASSRQAGPNYGYTF

j_call: TRBJ1-2
v_call: TRBV12-3/TRBV12-4
cdr3_aa: CASSKGQQHPNYGYTF

j_call: TRBJ2-2
v_call: TRBV6-5
cdr3_aa: CASSYSRGLAGSNTGELFF

j_call: TRBJ2-7
v_call: TRBV12-3/TRBV12-4
cdr3_aa: CASSSPRYRGEQYF

j_call: TRBJ1-1
v_call: TRBV20-1
cdr3_aa: CSVFGVRPTEAFF

j_call: TRBJ2-3
v_call: TRBV10-3
cdr3_aa: CAINPDGGTDTQYF

j_call: TRBJ2-7
v_call: TRBV2
cdr3_aa: CASSEVGDEQYF

j_call: TRBJ2-5
v_call: TRBV10-3
cdr3_aa: CAISESAEGKETQYF

j_call: TRBJ2-1
v_call: TRBV11-1
cdr3_aa: CASSLAPTRVNEQFF

j_call: TRBJ2-7
v_call: TRBV29-1
cdr3_aa: CSVEGLTYEQYF

j_call: TRBJ1-2
v_call: TRBV5-5
cdr3_aa: CASRGYKVYGYTF

j_call: TRBJ2-7
v_call: TRBV10-3
cdr3_aa: CAISESTGVGQYF

j_call: TRBJ2-7
v_call: TRBV6-2/TRBV6-3
cdr3_aa: CASQGFGKVYEQYF

j_call: TRBJ1-1
v_call: TRBV7-3
cdr3_aa: CASSQGVSGANTEAFF

j_call: TRBJ2-2
v_call: TRBV5-1
cdr3_aa: CASSLDSVENTGELFF

j_call: TRBJ2-1
v_call: TRBV24-1
cdr3_aa: CATSDLQSRRGSYNEQFF

j_call: TRBJ2-2
v_call: TRBV5-4
cdr3_aa: CASSAGQGLFAGELFF

j_call: TRBJ2-3
v_call: TRBV20-1
cdr3_aa: CRASGVREGLTDTQYF

j_call: TRBJ2-1
v_call: TRBV30
cdr3_aa: CAWRDLGTSGKWNEQFF

j_call: TRBJ1-2
v_call: TRBV30
cdr3_aa: CAWTRAGGSSYGYTF

j_call: TRBJ1-2
v_call: TRBV6-5
cdr3_aa: CASSSPDRGLFGYTF

j_call: TRBJ2-2
v_call: TRBV18
cdr3_aa: CASSPRTGGAVGELFF

j_call: TRBJ1-5
v_call: TRBV9
cdr3_aa: CASSPGQTSNQPQHF

j_call: TRBJ1-1
v_call: TRBV12-3/TRBV12-4
cdr3_aa: CASSLQYTEAFF

j_call: TRBJ1-4
v_call: TRBV13
cdr3_aa: CASSSGTGRIGEKLFF

j_call: TRBJ2-2
v_call: TRBV12-3/TRBV12-4
cdr3_aa: CASKSHGGGNTGELFF

j_call: TRBJ2-1
v_call: TRBV12-5
cdr3_aa: CASGSPGLAFNEQFF

j_call: TRBJ2-1
v_call: TRBV27
cdr3_aa: CASSTLGPFNEQFF

j_call: TRBJ2-1
v_call: TRBV18
cdr3_aa: CASSPLDNEQFF

j_call: TRBJ2-1
v_call: TRBV30
cdr3_aa: CAWSWGGPNEQFF

j_call: TRBJ2-1
v_call: TRBV11-2
cdr3_aa: CASSLDLGQQFF

j_call: TRBJ2-3
v_call: TRBV9
cdr3_aa: CASSASALTDTQYF

j_call: TRBJ1-1
v_call: TRBV2
cdr3_aa: CASMGGGETEAFF

j_call: TRBJ2-1
v_call: TRBV14
cdr3_aa: CASSIAGRDNEQFF

j_call: TRBJ2-3
v_call: TRBV25-1
cdr3_aa: CASMRGTHTQYF

j_call: TRBJ2-1
v_call: TRBV7-8
cdr3_aa: CASSSTTGLAGGRGSNEQFF

j_call: TRBJ2-3
v_call: TRBV28
cdr3_aa: CASSDHQAGADTQYF

j_call: TRBJ1-2
v_call: TRBV30
cdr3_aa: CAWEGQGIYGYTF

j_call: TRBJ2-2
v_call: TRBV14
cdr3_aa: CASSQVITAGELFF

j_call: TRBJ2-3
v_call: TRBV5-1
cdr3_aa: CASSLTGNYGDTQYF

j_call: TRBJ2-1
v_call: TRBV3-1
cdr3_aa: CASSQALLNNEQFF

j_call: TRBJ2-2
v_call: TRBV5-1
cdr3_aa: CASSPRGAGVNTGELFF

j_call: TRBJ2-7
v_call: TRBV2
cdr3_aa: CASHRTFLYEQYF

j_call: TRBJ2-3
v_call: TRBV20-1
cdr3_aa: CSASSPTSAETDTQYF

j_call: TRBJ1-4
v_call: TRBV20-1
cdr3_aa: CSAREQGWGHEKLFF

j_call: TRBJ2-1
v_call: TRBV27
cdr3_aa: CASRGGRGLYNEQFF

j_call: TRBJ2-7
v_call: TRBV7-8
cdr3_aa: CASSLTTKTYEQYF

j_call: TRBJ1-1
v_call: TRBV5-1
cdr3_aa: CASSSTGPSNTEAFF

j_call: TRBJ2-1
v_call: TRBV7-2
cdr3_aa: CASSLSQAPTQDYNEQFF

j_call: TRBJ1-1
v_call: TRBV7-9
cdr3_aa: CASSLVEGLGTEAFF

j_call: TRBJ1-2
v_call: TRBV10-3
cdr3_aa: CAIAGTGNDYTF

j_call: TRBJ2-1
v_call: TRBV28
cdr3_aa: CASSSAGGPQNEQFF

j_call: TRBJ2-3
v_call: TRBV27
cdr3_aa: CASSLRSTSGRASLSTDTQYF

j_call: TRBJ2-1
v_call: TRBV9
cdr3_aa: CASSVGMSERDNEQFF